This T cell receptor (beta chain) was sequenced for a study of human T cells and chemical hapten exposure (dated by TCRdb to about 2021). As for the study more broadly: For sensitization, 2% DPC in acetone was applied to a 2 cm by 2 cm area of upper inner arm skin. Throughout the roughly 25-week study period, patients were also given weekly therapeutic DPC doses on the scalp. Patch tests used Finn chambers with 0.01% DPC on the upper back, scored after 6 days by International Contact Dermatitis Research Group standards. The mostly female patient cohort included alopecia areata with under or over 50% scalp involvement, alopecia totalis and alopecia universalis. Libraries were combined into a pool for sequencing, and differences in TCR yield between samples came mainly from small differences in library volumes within the pool. Peripheral blood TCR repertoire changes were tracked in vivo in alopecia patients during primary and secondary sensitization to the hapten diphenylcyclopropenone (DPC). Patient blood was sampled pre-sensitization (week 0) and at 2, 6 and about 24 weeks after DPC sensitization. Nearly 30 alopecia patients gave blood for TCR sequencing at one to four time points (pre-sensitization, 2, 6 and 24 weeks). On the study overall, not on this receptor specifically: Compared with pre-sensitization or healthy control sets, expanded TCRs formed significantly more large CDR3 similarity clusters, which is consistent with antigen-driven responses. Patch test score was positively correlated with the number of PT1 expanded TCRs, with significance at thresholds 8, 16 and 32 but not at 4. Because all patients had alopecia, a presumed autoimmune disease, the immune response of the patients might differ from that of healthy individuals. After repeated subsampling, changes were observed in the strength of the expansion versus patch-test correlation and in the threshold at which the correlation became significant. No change with DPC sensitization was found in the number of TCRs above 1 in 1000 frequency, and no evidence of global repertoire structure alterations was found.

Library method: RACE. These reads were obtained on a NextSeq 500. During library preparation, unique molecular identifiers were attached to individual cDNA molecules so that TCRs could be counted in a quantitative, reproducible way. For every blood RNA sample, sequencing covered both the TCR alpha and TCR beta chains. Regarding the original processing steps: A median of roughly 99,000 TCRs per sample was observed, with a range of roughly 23,224 to 750,000. V, J and CDR3 annotation of the TCR reads was performed with the Decombinator software suite. For the PS versus PT1 abundance plots, all samples were subsampled to the same number of TCRs (28,000). TCRs were defined as expanded if absent before sensitization and observed at least eight times at the 2-week time point. The raw public reads went through TCRdb reprocessing: fastp at Q25, MiXCR clone calling, in-frame beta chains kept. A single entry per CDR3 protein holds the most common genes and DNA from its merged rows. These V and J calls are TCRdb output, not the study's own analysis. The sample records roughly 120,000 distinct CDR3 sequences, over 10% of which are singletons. Around 1.5% of the sample is taken by the ten largest.

This clonotype has just a few counts. Its antigen is not yet known. No per-base quality is available; no much larger clone lies one base away. The sample's time point label, decoded: patch test 1, 2 weeks after DPC sensitization. This sample's treatment or condition label indicates: therapeutic diphenylcyclopropenone sensitization with weekly scalp DPC. Blood at each patch-test visit was drawn before the patch test was applied. Patients were considered eligible if aged 18 to 70, diagnosed with alopecia and deemed suitable for DPC therapy, and patients were excluded if pregnant. Total RNA was isolated from unfractionated whole blood collected in Tempus Blood RNA tubes. Taken from the germline V gene, the CDR1 and CDR2 loops are KGHSH and LQKENI. Trimming removed 3 bases from V and 4 bases from J; the gene matches leave 2 bases unexplained. From cysteine to phenylalanine, the CDR3 is 13 amino acids long. CDR3 DNA only is kept here, 39 bases in frame from base 1.

Recombination linked TRBV18 to TRBJ1-2, and 7 junction bases match TRBD1. Specimen: whole blood, collected in connection with sensitization to the hapten diphenylcyclopropenone (DPC). The sequence derives from a woman aged 45-65 years with alopecia areata. Some clones in this sample may be carry-over from other donors' samples. CDR3 reads: CASSPGQIYGYTF. The nucleotide sequence reads TGTGCCAGCTCACCGGGACAGATCTATGGCTACACCTTC.